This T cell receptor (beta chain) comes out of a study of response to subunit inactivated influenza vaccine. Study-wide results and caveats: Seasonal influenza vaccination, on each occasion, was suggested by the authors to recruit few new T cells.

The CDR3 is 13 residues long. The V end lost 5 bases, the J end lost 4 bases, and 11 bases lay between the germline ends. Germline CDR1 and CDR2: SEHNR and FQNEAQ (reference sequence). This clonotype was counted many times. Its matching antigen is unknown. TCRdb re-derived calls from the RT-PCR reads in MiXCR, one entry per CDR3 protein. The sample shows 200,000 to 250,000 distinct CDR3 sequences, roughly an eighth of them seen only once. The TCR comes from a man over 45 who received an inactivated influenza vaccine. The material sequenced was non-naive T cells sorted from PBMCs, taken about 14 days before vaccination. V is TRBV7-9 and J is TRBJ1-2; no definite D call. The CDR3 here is CASSADTFYGYTF. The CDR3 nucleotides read TGTGCCAGCAGCGCCGACACGTTCTATGGCTACACCTTC.